Each of the 8 T cell receptor beta chains below was sequenced from the same sample in a study of identical twins. TCRdb re-called the 5' RACE reads with MiXCR, one entry per CDR3 protein. The sample consists of a few hundred thousand distinct CDR3 sequences, around a sixth of them appearing once. The specimen was naive T cells sorted from blood. The receptors shown here come from a man in his forties or fifties in good health.

The sample holds a few counts of this clonotype. This chain joins TRBV5-1 and TRBJ2-7; 8 bases line up with TRBD2. The CDR3 runs 14 residues. Trimming at V came to 4 bases and at J to 3 bases, leaving 6 bases not matched to a gene. The V gene's germline CDR1 is SGHRS and CDR2 YFSETQ. This CDR3 reads CASSPPGLVYEQYF. CDR3 nucleotide sequence: TGCGCCAGCAGCCCTCCGGGACTAGTCTACGAGCAGTACTTC.

The chain is built from TRBV10-2 and TRBJ2-3; maybe TRBD1 (5 bases). The CDR3 length is 14 residues. Trimming took off 5 bases at V and 4 bases at J, with 13 bases between the two ends. Germline V CDR1 and CDR2: WSHSY, SAAADI. The CDR3 DNA reads TGCGCCAGCAGTCCAGTGACAGATGCAGATACGCAGTATTTT. It yields the protein CASSPVTDADTQYF.

The sample holds many counts of this clonotype. The chain uses TRBV7-2 and TRBJ2-2; D possibly corresponds to TRBD1 (6 bases). CDR1 and CDR2 (germline): SGHTA, FQGNSA. V was pared by 5 bases and J by 5 bases, with 9 bases between. The CDR3 loop spans 13 amino acids. The CDR3 region is CASSGQSTGELFF. Here the CDR3 DNA reads TGTGCCAGCAGCGGACAGAGTACCGGGGAGCTGTTTTTT.

This clonotype was counted a few times. The chain couples TRBV6-1 to TRBJ2-6; no definite D call. V lost 8 bases and J 1 base, leaving 15 bases between the germline ends. The germline gives CDR1 MNHNS, CDR2 SASEGT. The CDR3 sequence is 16 residues long. The CDR3, as DNA: TGTGCCAGCCTCCCGCTAACTGGATCTGGGGCCAACGTCCTGACTTTC. It yields the protein CASLPLTGSGANVLTF.

A few counts support this clonotype. The V gene is TRBV27, the J gene TRBJ2-1; D gene ambiguous. Germline V gene lookup returns CDR1 MNHEY and CDR2 SMNVEV (reference sequence). V was pared by 2 bases and J by 10 bases, with 12 bases between. CDR3 size: 13 residues. CDR3 sequence (DNA): TGTGCCAGCAGTTTACGCGACCCGAGGGAGCAGTTCTTC. Its translation is CASSLRDPREQFF.

This sequence joins TRBV5-8 and TRBJ2-1; 8 bases align to TRBD2. The CDR3 contains 15 residues. After removal of 0 bases from V and 6 bases from J, the junction contained 5 bases not matched to a gene. The germline V gene encodes CDR1 SGHTS and CDR2 YDEGEE. CDR3 protein: CASSLGNGRANEQFF. In DNA form, the CDR3 reads TGTGCCAGCAGCTTGGGGAACGGGAGGGCCAATGAGCAGTTCTTC. The variable domain in full, completed from reference TRBV5-8 and TRBJ2-1, reads EAGVTQSPTHLIKTRGQQATLRCSPISGHTSVYWYQQALGLGLQFLLWYDEGEERNRGNFPPRFSGRQFPNYSSELNVNALELEDSALYLCASSLGNGRANEQFFGPGTRLTVL.

The V call is TRBV2, the J call TRBJ2-1, with D tentatively TRBD1 or TRBD2 (5 bases each). The CDR3 contains 17 residues. The germline V gene has CDR1 SNHLY and CDR2 FYNNEI. V lost 3 bases, J lost 8 bases, and 23 bases lay in between. For the CDR3, the DNA is TGTGCCAGCAGTGACTTTAAATGGGACCCCGAGGAGTATGAGCAGTTCTTC. Its protein product is CASSDFKWDPEEYEQFF.

This clonotype was seen only a few times. The gene calls are TRBV20-1 and TRBJ2-7; perhaps TRBD2 as D (6 bases). The germline V gene has CDR1 DFQATT and CDR2 SNEGSKA (reference sequence). This CDR3 has 15 amino acids. V lost 0 bases and J lost 4, with 16 bases in between. CDR3 DNA sequence: TGCAGTGCTAGAGACAGCGGGTCGGTCCTTTACGAGCAGTACTTC. Protein: CSARDSGSVLYEQYF.